Listed below are T cell receptor beta chains from one sample, sequenced in a study of T cell responses to AZD1222 COVID-19 vaccine. Produced via immunoSEQ multiplex PCR; TCRdb's table is partial and in-frame only. The table shows 60,000 to 85,000 clones, with over 65% occurring only once. Sample: peripheral blood, taken 28 days after the second dose of the MenACWY control vaccine. The receptors were gathered from an adult who received the MenACWY meningococcal vaccine as a control. The conserved cysteine and the conserved F or W are not part of the CDR3 here. The order of the fields is V gene, CDR3 length, clone size, CDR3 protein. Only part of the rows carry a size: once, few, many, or a class if the clone is expanded.

v_call: TRBV5-1
cdr3_length: 14
clone_size: once
cdr3_aa: ASSSKPGQGNTEAF

v_call: TRBV5-6
cdr3_length: 16
clone_size: .
cdr3_aa: ASSSTPLGGRGAGELF

v_call: TRBV9
cdr3_length: 13
clone_size: few
cdr3_aa: ASSVDDRDAYGYT

v_call: TRBV3-1/TRBV3-2
cdr3_length: 14
clone_size: .
cdr3_aa: ASSQAGWGSYNEQF

v_call: TRBV19
cdr3_length: 13
clone_size: .
cdr3_aa: ASSLVSGVWQPQH

v_call: TRBV6-7
cdr3_length: 13
clone_size: .
cdr3_aa: ATQRGPENRQPQH

v_call: TRBV4-3
cdr3_length: 14
clone_size: .
cdr3_aa: ASSQGSIQNTGELF

v_call: TRBV19
cdr3_length: 13
clone_size: .
cdr3_aa: ASTRTSGLTGELF

v_call: TRBV5-5
cdr3_length: 13
clone_size: .
cdr3_aa: ASSLSLRVEETQY

v_call: TRBV7-9
cdr3_length: 14
clone_size: .
cdr3_aa: ASSYIKGSGNYGYT

v_call: TRBV12-3/TRBV12-4
cdr3_length: 11
clone_size: .
cdr3_aa: ASSSGGDEKLF

v_call: TRBV27
cdr3_length: 12
clone_size: .
cdr3_aa: ASSWADRNTEAF

v_call: TRBV6-5
cdr3_length: 13
clone_size: once
cdr3_aa: ATRGFREGVYEQY

v_call: TRBV2
cdr3_length: 10
clone_size: once
cdr3_aa: ASRTVNEKLF

v_call: TRBV7-2
cdr3_length: 10
clone_size: once
cdr3_aa: ASNQAGDEQF

v_call: TRBV5-1
cdr3_length: 13
clone_size: .
cdr3_aa: ASSTRPGANYGYT

v_call: TRBV13
cdr3_length: 11
clone_size: once
cdr3_aa: ASSLGLSNEQF

v_call: TRBV11-2
cdr3_length: 12
clone_size: .
cdr3_aa: ASSLYRGSYEQY

v_call: TRBV5-4
cdr3_length: 13
clone_size: .
cdr3_aa: ASSYTGDSGNTIY

v_call: TRBV29-1
cdr3_length: 12
clone_size: few
cdr3_aa: SVEDNRGVGGYT

v_call: TRBV12-3/TRBV12-4
cdr3_length: 10
clone_size: .
cdr3_aa: ASSFVGKGEF

v_call: TRBV15
cdr3_length: 14
clone_size: .
cdr3_aa: ATSRAGRRGGTEAF

v_call: TRBV29-1
cdr3_length: 12
clone_size: .
cdr3_aa: SVGQGPRADTQY

v_call: TRBV19
cdr3_length: 11
clone_size: .
cdr3_aa: ASSMTVNTEAF

v_call: TRBV5-1
cdr3_length: 13
clone_size: .
cdr3_aa: ASSLRQGSSYEQY

v_call: TRBV5-1
cdr3_length: 13
clone_size: .
cdr3_aa: ASSPSGFTNYGYT

v_call: TRBV6-1
cdr3_length: 12
clone_size: .
cdr3_aa: ASSEWDRVYEQY

v_call: TRBV10-3
cdr3_length: 11
clone_size: .
cdr3_aa: AISKQGKGEQY

v_call: TRBV10-3
cdr3_length: 11
clone_size: .
cdr3_aa: AISDLEFLGYT